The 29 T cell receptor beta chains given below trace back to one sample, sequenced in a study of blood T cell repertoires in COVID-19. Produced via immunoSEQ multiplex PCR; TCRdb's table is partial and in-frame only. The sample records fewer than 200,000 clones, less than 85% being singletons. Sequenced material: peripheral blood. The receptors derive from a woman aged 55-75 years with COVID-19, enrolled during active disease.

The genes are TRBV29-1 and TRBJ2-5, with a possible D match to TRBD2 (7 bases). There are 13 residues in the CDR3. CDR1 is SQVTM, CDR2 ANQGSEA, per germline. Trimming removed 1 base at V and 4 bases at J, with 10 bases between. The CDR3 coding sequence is TGCAGCGTTGAAGGCGGGGGCCGAGAGACCCAGTACTTC. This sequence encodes CSVEGGGRETQYF.

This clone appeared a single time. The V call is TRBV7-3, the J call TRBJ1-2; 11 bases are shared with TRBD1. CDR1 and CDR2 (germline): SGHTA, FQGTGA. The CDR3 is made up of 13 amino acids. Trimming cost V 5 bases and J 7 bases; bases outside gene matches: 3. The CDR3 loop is CASSPGQGVGYTF. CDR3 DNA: TGTGCCAGCAGCCCGGGACAGGGGGTTGGCTACACCTTC.

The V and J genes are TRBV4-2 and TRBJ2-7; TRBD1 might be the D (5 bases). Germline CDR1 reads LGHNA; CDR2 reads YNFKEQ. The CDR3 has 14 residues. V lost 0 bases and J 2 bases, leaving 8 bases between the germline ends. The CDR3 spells CASSQEGRAYEQYF. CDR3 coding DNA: TGTGCCAGCAGCCAAGAGGGCAGGGCCTACGAGCAGTACTTC.

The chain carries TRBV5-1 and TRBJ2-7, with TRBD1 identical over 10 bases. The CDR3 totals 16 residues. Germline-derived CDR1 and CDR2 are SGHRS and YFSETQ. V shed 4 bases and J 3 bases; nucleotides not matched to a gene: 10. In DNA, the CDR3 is TGCGCCAGCAGCCCAGGTAGGACAGGGGGAATCTACGAGCAGTACGTC. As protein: CASSPGRTGGIYEQYV.

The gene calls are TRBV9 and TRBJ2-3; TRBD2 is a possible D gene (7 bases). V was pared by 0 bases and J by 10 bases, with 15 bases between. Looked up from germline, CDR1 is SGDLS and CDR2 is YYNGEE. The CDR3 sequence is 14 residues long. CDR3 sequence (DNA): TGTGCCAGCAGCGTAGGAGGGGGGACTATTTCGCAGTATTTT. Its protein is CASSVGGGTISQYF.

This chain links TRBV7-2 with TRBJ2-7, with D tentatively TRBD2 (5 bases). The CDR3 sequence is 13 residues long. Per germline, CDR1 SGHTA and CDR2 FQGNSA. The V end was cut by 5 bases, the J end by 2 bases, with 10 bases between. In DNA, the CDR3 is TGTGCCAGCAGCCGCCAGCGGACCTACGAGCAGTACTTC. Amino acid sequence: CASSRQRTYEQYF.

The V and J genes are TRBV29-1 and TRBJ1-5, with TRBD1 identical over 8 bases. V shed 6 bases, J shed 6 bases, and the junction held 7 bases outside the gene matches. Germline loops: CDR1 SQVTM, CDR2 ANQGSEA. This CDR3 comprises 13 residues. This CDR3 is CSVADRGGQPQHF. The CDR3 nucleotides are TGCAGCGTCGCCGACAGGGGCGGTCAGCCCCAGCATTTT.

The CDR3 loop is CASSEAGGNYGYTF. For the CDR3, the DNA is TGTGCCAGCAGTGAGGCAGGGGGGAACTATGGCTACACCTTC. The chain carries TRBV6-1 and TRBJ1-2; TRBD1 agrees at 7 bases. Germline trimming cut 3 bases from V and 2 bases from J; bases unmatched to any gene: 3. The CDR3 totals 14 residues. Germline V gene sequence: CDR1 MNHNS, CDR2 SASEGT.

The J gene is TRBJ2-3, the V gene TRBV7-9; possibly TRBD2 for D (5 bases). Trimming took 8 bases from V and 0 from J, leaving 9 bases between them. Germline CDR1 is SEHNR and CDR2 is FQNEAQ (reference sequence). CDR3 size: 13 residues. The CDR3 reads CASRDTSTDTQYF. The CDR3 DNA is TGTGCCAGCCGGGATACTAGCACAGATACGCAGTATTTT. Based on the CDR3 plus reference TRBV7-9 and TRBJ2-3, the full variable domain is DTGVSQNPRHKITKRGQNVTFRCDPISEHNRLYWYRQTLGQGPEFLTYFQNEAQLEKSRLLSDRFSAERPKGSFSTLEIQRTEQGDSAMYLCASRDTSTDTQYFGPGTRLTVL.

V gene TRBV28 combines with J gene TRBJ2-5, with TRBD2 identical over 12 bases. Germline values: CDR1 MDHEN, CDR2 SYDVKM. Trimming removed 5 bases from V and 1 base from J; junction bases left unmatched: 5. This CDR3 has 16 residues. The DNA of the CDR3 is TGTGCCAGCAGTGAGACTAGCGGGGGCTTCCAAGAGACCCAGTACTTC. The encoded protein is CASSETSGGFQETQYF. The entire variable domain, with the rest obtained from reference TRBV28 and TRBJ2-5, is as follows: DVKVTQSSRYLVKRTGEKVFLECVQDMDHENMFWYRQDPGLGLRLIYFSYDVKMKEKGDIPEGYSVSREKKERFSLILESASTNQTSMYLCASSETSGGFQETQYFGPGTRLLVL.

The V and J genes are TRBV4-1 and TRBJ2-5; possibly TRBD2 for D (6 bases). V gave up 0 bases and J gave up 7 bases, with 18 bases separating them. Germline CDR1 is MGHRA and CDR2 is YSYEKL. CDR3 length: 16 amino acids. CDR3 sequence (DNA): TGCGCCAGCAGCCAAGATCTTACTAGCCTCCCCGGGACCCAGTACTTC. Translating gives CASSQDLTSLPGTQYF.

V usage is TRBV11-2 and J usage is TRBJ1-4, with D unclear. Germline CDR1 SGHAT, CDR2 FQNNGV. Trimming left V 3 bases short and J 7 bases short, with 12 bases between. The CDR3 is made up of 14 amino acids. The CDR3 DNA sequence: TGTGCCAGCAGCTTCACCGTGCCCAGTGAAAAACTGTTTTTT. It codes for CASSFTVPSEKLFF.

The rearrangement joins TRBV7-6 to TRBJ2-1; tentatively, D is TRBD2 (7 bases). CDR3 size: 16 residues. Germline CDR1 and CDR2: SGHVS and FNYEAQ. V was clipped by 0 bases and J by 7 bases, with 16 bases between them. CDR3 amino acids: CASSLAGGGGQNEQFF. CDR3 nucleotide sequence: TGTGCCAGCAGCTTAGCGGGGGGAGGGGGACAAAATGAGCAGTTCTTC.

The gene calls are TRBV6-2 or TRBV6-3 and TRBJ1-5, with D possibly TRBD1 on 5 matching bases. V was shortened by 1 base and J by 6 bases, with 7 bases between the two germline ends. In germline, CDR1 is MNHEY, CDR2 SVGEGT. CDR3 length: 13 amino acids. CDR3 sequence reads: CASSYFRGQPQHF. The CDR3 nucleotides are TGTGCCAGCAGTTACTTTAGGGGTCAGCCCCAGCATTTT.

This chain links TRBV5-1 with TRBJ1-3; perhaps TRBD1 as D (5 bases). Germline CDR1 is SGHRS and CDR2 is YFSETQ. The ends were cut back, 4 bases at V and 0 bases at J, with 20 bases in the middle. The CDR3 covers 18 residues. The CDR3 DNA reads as TGCGCCAGCAGCCCAGTCCCCTTGACAGAGAGCTCTGGAAACACCATATATTTT. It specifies CASSPVPLTESSGNTIYF.

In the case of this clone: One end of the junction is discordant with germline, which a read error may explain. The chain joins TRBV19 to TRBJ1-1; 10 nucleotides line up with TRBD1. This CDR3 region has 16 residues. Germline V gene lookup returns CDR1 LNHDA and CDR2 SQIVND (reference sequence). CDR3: CASSSWDRGQNTEAFF. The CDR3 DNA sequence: TGTGCCAGCAGTAGTTGGGACAGGGGACAGAACACTGAAGCTTTCTTT.

In nucleotides, the CDR3 is TGCAGCGTTGAAGATGGAGGGCCGGAGCAGTTCTTC. It translates to CSVEDGGPEQFF. V usage is TRBV29-1 and J usage is TRBJ2-1; tentatively, D is TRBD2 (6 bases). CDR3 length: 12 residues. Trimming cost V 0 bases and J 10 bases, with 10 bases left between them. Germline V gene lookup returns CDR1 SQVTM and CDR2 ANQGSEA.

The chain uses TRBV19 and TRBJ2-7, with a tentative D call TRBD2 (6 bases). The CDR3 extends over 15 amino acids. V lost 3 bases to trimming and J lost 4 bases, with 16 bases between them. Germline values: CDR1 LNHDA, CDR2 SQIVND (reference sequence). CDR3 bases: TGTGCCAGTAGTATTAAACGGGAGTCCGGATACGAGCAGTACTTC. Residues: CASSIKRESGYEQYF. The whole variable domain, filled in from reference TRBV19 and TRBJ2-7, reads DGGITQSPKYLFRKEGQNVTLSCEQNLNHDAMYWYRQDPGQGLRLIYYSQIVNDFQKGDIAEGYSVSREKKESFPLTVTSAQKNPTAFYLCASSIKRESGYEQYFGPGTRLTVT.

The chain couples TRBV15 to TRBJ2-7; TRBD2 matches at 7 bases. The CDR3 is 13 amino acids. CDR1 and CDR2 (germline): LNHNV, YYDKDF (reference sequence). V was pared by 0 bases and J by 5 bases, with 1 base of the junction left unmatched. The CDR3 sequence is CATSRDRGDEQYF. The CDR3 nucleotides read TGTGCCACCAGCAGAGATCGGGGGGACGAGCAGTACTTC.

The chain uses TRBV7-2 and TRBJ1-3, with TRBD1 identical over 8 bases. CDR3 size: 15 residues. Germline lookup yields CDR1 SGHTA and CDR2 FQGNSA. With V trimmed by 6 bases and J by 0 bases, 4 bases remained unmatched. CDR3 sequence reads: CASRPDRGSGNTIYF. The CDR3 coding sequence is TGTGCCAGCAGACCCGACAGGGGCTCTGGAAACACCATATATTTT.

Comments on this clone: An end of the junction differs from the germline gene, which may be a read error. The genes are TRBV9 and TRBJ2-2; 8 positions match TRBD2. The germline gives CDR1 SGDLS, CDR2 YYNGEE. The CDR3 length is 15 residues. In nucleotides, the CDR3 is TGTGCCCGCAGCCTTTCGGGGGGGGACACCGGGGAGCTGTTTTTT. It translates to CARSLSGGDTGELFF.

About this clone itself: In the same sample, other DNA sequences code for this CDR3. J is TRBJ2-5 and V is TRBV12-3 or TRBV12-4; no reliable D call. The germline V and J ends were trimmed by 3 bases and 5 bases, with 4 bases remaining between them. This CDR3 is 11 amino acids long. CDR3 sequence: CASSFRETQYF. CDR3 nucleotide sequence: TGTGCCAGCAGTTTTCGGGAGACCCAGTACTTC.

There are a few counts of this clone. CDR3 nucleotide sequence: TGTGCCACCCTACGGGCCGGGACAGGGTCGATCGGGGAGCTGTTTTTT. Translated: CATLRAGTGSIGELFF. The chain couples TRBV19 to TRBJ2-2, with 9 bases that match TRBD1. J lost 7 bases, V lost 10 bases, and 16 bases had no gene match. Germline values: CDR1 LNHDA, CDR2 SQIVND (reference sequence). The CDR3 runs 16 residues.

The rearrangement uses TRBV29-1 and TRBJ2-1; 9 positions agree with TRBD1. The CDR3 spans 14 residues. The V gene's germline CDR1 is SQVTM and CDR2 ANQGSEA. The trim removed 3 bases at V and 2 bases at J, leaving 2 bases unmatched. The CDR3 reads CSVEDRGPYNEQFF. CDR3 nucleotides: TGCAGCGTTGAGGACAGGGGTCCCTACAATGAGCAGTTCTTC.

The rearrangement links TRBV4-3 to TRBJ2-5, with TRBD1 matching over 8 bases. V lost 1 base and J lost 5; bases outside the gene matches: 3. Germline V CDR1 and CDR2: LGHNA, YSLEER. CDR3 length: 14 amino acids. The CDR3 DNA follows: TGCGCCAGCAGCCAAGGGACAGGGCGCGAGACCCAGTACTTC. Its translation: CASSQGTGRETQYF.

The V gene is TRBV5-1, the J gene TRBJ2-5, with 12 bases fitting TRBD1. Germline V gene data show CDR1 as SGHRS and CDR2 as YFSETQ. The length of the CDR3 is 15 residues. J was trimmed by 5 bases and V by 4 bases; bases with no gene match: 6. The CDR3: CASSPRDRGRETQYF. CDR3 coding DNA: TGCGCCAGCAGCCCCCGGGACAGGGGGCGGGAGACCCAGTACTTC.

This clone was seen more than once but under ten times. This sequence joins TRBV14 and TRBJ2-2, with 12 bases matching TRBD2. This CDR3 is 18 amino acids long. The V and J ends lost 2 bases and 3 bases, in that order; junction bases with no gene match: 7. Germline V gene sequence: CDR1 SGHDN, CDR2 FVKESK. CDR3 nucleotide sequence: TGTGCCAGCAGCCAATCTCCGGGACTAGCGGGTTACACCGGGGAGCTGTTTTTT. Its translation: CASSQSPGLAGYTGELFF.

Written as DNA, the CDR3 is TGTGCCAGCACGGACTCCGGGAGAATTGGCTACACCTTC. As protein: CASTDSGRIGYTF. The gene calls are TRBV2 and TRBJ1-2; D call uncertain. Trimming removed 7 bases at V and 7 bases at J, with 16 bases between. CDR1 and CDR2 from the germline V gene are SNHLY and FYNNEI. The CDR3 spans 13 residues.

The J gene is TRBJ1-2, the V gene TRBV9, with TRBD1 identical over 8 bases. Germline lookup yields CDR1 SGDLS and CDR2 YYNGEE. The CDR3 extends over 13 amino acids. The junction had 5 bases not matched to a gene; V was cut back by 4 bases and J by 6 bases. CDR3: CASSLGGQDGYTF. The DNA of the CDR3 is TGTGCCAGCAGCTTGGGGGGACAGGATGGCTACACCTTC.